This T cell receptor (beta chain) was found in a study of T cells in Graves' hyperthyroidism and ophthalmopathy. Study-level results: A model of 13 V-J features distinguished ophthalmopathy from stable hyperthyroidism.

Patients aged 18 to 65 with hyperthyroidism were newly diagnosed, with duration under 2 months. RNA transcripts were the template for amplifying TCR beta CDR3 regions. TCR CDR3 regions were first amplified by RT-PCR with HTBI primers. TCRdb ran MiXCR on the multiplex PCR reads and lists one entry per CDR3 protein. The top ten clones hold 7.5% to 9% of a sample with hundreds of thousands of distinct CDR3 sequences, roughly 14% of them seen once. This clonotype was seen repeatedly, ten times or more. The antigen is unknown. The CDR3 spans 16 residues. Trimming removed 5 bases from V and 5 bases from J; junction bases left unmatched: 7. CDR1 is LNHDA, CDR2 SQIVND, per germline (reference sequence).

Material for sequencing was blood. The receptor's source is a woman between 18 and 30 years old with Graves' hyperthyroidism. The chain carries TRBV19 and TRBJ1-6, with 9 bases lining up with TRBD1. CDR3: CASSPETGGNNSPLHF. As DNA, the CDR3 is TGTGCCAGTAGTCCGGAGACAGGGGGAAATAATTCACCCCTCCACTTT. The full variable domain, with the rest looked up from reference TRBV19 and TRBJ1-6, is DGGITQSPKYLFRKEGQNVTLSCEQNLNHDAMYWYRQDPGQGLRLIYYSQIVNDFQKGDIAEGYSVSREKKESFPLTVTSAQKNPTAFYLCASSPETGGNNSPLHFGNGTRLTVT.